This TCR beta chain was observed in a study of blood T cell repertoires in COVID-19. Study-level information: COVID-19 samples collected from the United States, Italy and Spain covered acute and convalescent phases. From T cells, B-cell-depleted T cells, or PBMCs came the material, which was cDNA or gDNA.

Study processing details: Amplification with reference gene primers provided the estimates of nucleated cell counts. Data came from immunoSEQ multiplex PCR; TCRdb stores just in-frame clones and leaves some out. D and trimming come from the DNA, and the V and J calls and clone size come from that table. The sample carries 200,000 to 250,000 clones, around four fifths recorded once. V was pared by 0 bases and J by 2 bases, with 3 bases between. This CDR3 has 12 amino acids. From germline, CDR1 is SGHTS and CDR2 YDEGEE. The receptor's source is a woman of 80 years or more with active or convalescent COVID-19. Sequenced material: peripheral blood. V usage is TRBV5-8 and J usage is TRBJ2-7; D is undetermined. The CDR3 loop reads CASSLATYEQYF. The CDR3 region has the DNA TGTGCCAGCAGCTTGGCCACCTACGAGCAGTACTTC. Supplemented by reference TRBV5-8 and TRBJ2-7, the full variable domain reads EAGVTQSPTHLIKTRGQQATLRCSPISGHTSVYWYQQALGLGLQFLLWYDEGEERNRGNFPPRFSGRQFPNYSSELNVNALELEDSALYLCASSLATYEQYFGPGTRLTVT.